These 30 T cell receptor beta chains share one sample of origin, sequenced in a study of T cell repertoires and Cas9 in healthy adults. Profiling relied on immunoSEQ multiplex PCR, and the TCRdb table lists in-frame clones only, not all of them. Altogether 20,000 to 25,000 clones are present, about 92% being singletons, with the ten largest covering around 0.62%. Sample: CD4+ effector T cells (CD127+, CD25-, CD137-, CD154-) from PBMCs; culture status not recorded. The receptors derive from a human donor in good health.

The gene calls are TRBV9 and TRBJ1-1, with TRBD1 identical over 7 bases. The CDR3 consists of 15 residues. The V segment lost 3 bases and the J segment 1 base; nucleotides outside the gene matches: 6. Germline CDR1 reads SGDLS; CDR2 reads YYNGEE. The CDR3 spells CASSGPGQKNTEAFF. In nucleotides, the CDR3 is TGTGCCAGCAGCGGTCCGGGACAGAAGAACACTGAAGCTTTCTTT.

V and J are TRBV11-3 and TRBJ2-1; TRBD1 matches 9 bases. The CDR3 length is 17 residues. The V gene end was trimmed by 1 base and the J gene end by 4 bases; junction bases not matched to a gene: 8. CDR1 and CDR2 (germline): SGHNT, YENEEA. Here the CDR3 DNA reads TGTGCCAGCAGCTTAGGAGGTCCCGGGACAGGGTACAATGAGCAGTTCTTC. Translation: CASSLGGPGTGYNEQFF. The full variable domain, rest sourced from reference TRBV11-3 and TRBJ2-1, is EAGVVQSPRYKIIEKKQPVAFWCNPISGHNTLYWYLQNLGQGPELLIRYENEEAVDDSQLPKDRFSAERLKGVDSTLKIQPAELGDSAVYLCASSLGGPGTGYNEQFFGPGTRLTVL.

V and J are TRBV7-7 and TRBJ2-1; TRBD1 matches at 8 bases. Trimming cost V 5 bases and J 5 bases; bases outside gene matches: 11. CDR3 size: 16 residues. The germline CDR1 and CDR2 sequences are SSHAT and FNYEAQ (reference sequence). CDR3 amino acids: CASSRTVGQGHNEQFF. CDR3 DNA: TGTGCCAGCAGCCGTACTGTTGGACAGGGCCACAATGAGCAGTTCTTC.

The genes are TRBV5-1 and TRBJ2-1, with 11 positions matching TRBD2. CDR3 size: 17 residues. Unmatched junction bases numbered 12, after V lost 0 bases and J lost 10 bases. Germline V gene data show CDR1 as SGHRS and CDR2 as YFSETQ. The CDR3 DNA reads TGCGCCAGCAGCTTGGCCCCCGGTAGCGGGGGGGCCGCGGAGCAGTTCTTC. This translates into CASSLAPGSGGAAEQFF. The whole variable domain, remainder taken from reference TRBV5-1 and TRBJ2-1, is KAGVTQTPRYLIKTRGQQVTLSCSPISGHRSVSWYQQTPGQGLQFLFEYFSETQRNKGNFPGRFSGRQFSNSRSEMNVSTLELGDSALYLCASSLAPGSGGAAEQFFGPGTRLTVL.

J is TRBJ2-2 and V is TRBV4-1; D remains ambiguous. The germline V gene has CDR1 MGHRA and CDR2 YSYEKL. Trimming removed 1 base from V and 6 bases from J, with 15 bases in between. The CDR3 length is 16 residues. The CDR3: CASSQAPLNRPGELFF. DNA for the CDR3: TGCGCCAGCAGCCAAGCGCCTTTGAACCGACCCGGGGAGCTGTTTTTT.

The chain has TRBV5-1 and TRBJ1-3; TRBD1 aligns across 8 bases. From germline, CDR1 is SGHRS and CDR2 YFSETQ. This CDR3 has 14 amino acids. V lost 5 bases to trimming and J lost 2 bases; unmatched junction nucleotides: 3. The CDR3 loop reads CASRDRAAGNTIYF. For the CDR3, the DNA is TGCGCCAGCAGGGACAGGGCCGCTGGAAACACCATATATTTT.

V gene TRBV5-1 combines with J gene TRBJ2-1; possibly TRBD2 for D (5 bases). Per germline, CDR1 SGHRS and CDR2 YFSETQ. V was cut by 4 bases and J by 6 bases, with 17 bases left in between. The CDR3 has 15 amino acids. The CDR3 region is CASSPTGSGSNEQFF. The CDR3 DNA is TGCGCCAGCAGCCCCACGGGTTCGGGGAGCAATGAGCAGTTCTTC.

The V gene is TRBV18, the J gene TRBJ1-5; 7 bases are shared with TRBD1. V lost 2 bases, J lost 0 bases, and 7 bases stayed unmatched. Looked up from germline, CDR1 is KGHSH and CDR2 is LQKENI. The length of the CDR3 is 17 residues. CDR3 loop: CASSPRGQTYSNQPQHF. CDR3 bases: TGTGCCAGCTCACCAAGGGGACAGACCTATAGCAATCAGCCCCAGCATTTT.

V and J are TRBV29-1 and TRBJ2-7; 12 bases match TRBD2. From germline, CDR1 is SQVTM and CDR2 ANQGSEA. This CDR3 has 20 amino acids. The ends lost 0 bases at V and 0 bases at J; junction bases unmatched: 15. The CDR3 loop is CSVEDLPTSGGDPSSYEQYF. The CDR3 DNA sequence: TGCAGCGTTGAAGATCTTCCGACTAGCGGGGGAGACCCTAGCTCCTACGAGCAGTACTTC.

This clone was found once. The chain combines TRBV7-8 with TRBJ1-6; D is unclear. Germline V CDR1 and CDR2: SGHVS, FQNEAQ. The V end was cut by 1 base, the J end by 6 bases, with 10 bases between. The CDR3 extends over 15 amino acids. The CDR3 region has the DNA TGTGCCAGCAGCTTAGATCGGGGTCCTAATTCACCCCTCCACTTT. Amino acids: CASSLDRGPNSPLHF.

This clone was counted only a few times. This chain links TRBV27 with TRBJ2-2; 7 nucleotides line up with TRBD2. This CDR3 is built from 16 residues. CDR1 MNHEY and CDR2 SMNVEV come from the germline V gene (reference sequence). Trimming cost V 3 bases and J 3 bases; bases outside gene matches: 7. CDR3 amino acids: CASSFFRGEDTGELFF. The CDR3 DNA reads TGTGCCAGCAGTTTTTTTCGGGGGGAGGACACCGGGGAGCTGTTTTTT.

This chain links TRBV6-6 with TRBJ1-3; D not certain. Trimming removed 4 bases at V and 4 bases at J, with 8 bases between. The CDR3 is made up of 13 amino acids. Germline-derived CDR1 and CDR2 are MNHNY and SVGAGI (reference sequence). The CDR3 is CASSSEIGNTIYF. The CDR3 DNA follows: TGTGCCAGCAGTTCGGAAATCGGAAACACCATATATTTT.

V gene TRBV5-6 combines with J gene TRBJ1-5, with D hard to call. V gave up 4 bases and J gave up 3 bases, with 14 bases separating them. This CDR3 contains 15 residues. Germline V lookup: CDR1 SGHDT, CDR2 YYEEEE. CDR3 region: CASSTSRRSNQPQHF. The DNA for the CDR3 is TGTGCCAGCAGCACTTCTAGGAGGTCCAATCAGCCCCAGCATTTT.

The chain carries TRBV29-1 and TRBJ1-2; 8 bases map to TRBD1. CDR3 length equals 15 residues. Germline CDR1 is SQVTM and CDR2 is ANQGSEA. With 1 base clipped from V and 5 bases from J, the junction kept 9 bases outside the gene matches. CDR3 residues: CSVEGWQGALYGYTF. Written as DNA, the CDR3 is TGCAGCGTTGAAGGGTGGCAGGGGGCTTTGTATGGCTACACCTTC.

The chain employs TRBV7-9 and TRBJ2-7, with D perhaps TRBD1 (6 bases). The CDR3 has 15 residues. Trimming took 4 bases from V and 0 from J, leaving 13 bases between them. Germline V gene lookup returns CDR1 SEHNR and CDR2 FQNEAQ (reference sequence). CDR3: CASSYQTGISYEQYF. CDR3 DNA sequence: TGTGCCAGCAGCTATCAAACAGGGATCTCCTACGAGCAGTACTTC.

The chain is built from TRBV7-8 and TRBJ2-1; a weak D match, TRBD1 (5 bases). Deletions cut 4 bases from V and 0 bases from J, with 13 bases between. The CDR3 runs 16 residues. Per the germline V gene, CDR1 is SGHVS and CDR2 is FQNEAQ. This CDR3 is CASSSYRISSYNEQFF. CDR3 nucleotides: TGTGCCAGCAGCTCCTACAGGATCAGCTCCTACAATGAGCAGTTCTTC.

The rearrangement joins TRBV6-5 to TRBJ1-1; D gene unclear. The germline V gene encodes CDR1 MNHEY and CDR2 SVGAGI. V lost 6 bases to trimming and J lost 4 bases, with 18 bases between them. This CDR3 region has 15 residues. CDR3 in amino acids: CASSPPPQATTEAFF. CDR3 nucleotide sequence: TGTGCCAGCAGCCCTCCCCCCCAGGCGACCACTGAAGCTTTCTTT.

This rearrangement joins TRBV5-6 to TRBJ1-1; 7 bases align to TRBD1. From germline, CDR1 is SGHDT and CDR2 YYEEEE. V was clipped by 4 bases and J by 5 bases; unmatched bases: 5. The CDR3 has 13 residues. CDR3 DNA: TGTGCCAGCAGCCGACAGGGTGGGACTGAAGCTTTCTTT. Protein product: CASSRQGGTEAFF. The full variable domain, its missing parts supplied by reference TRBV5-6 and TRBJ1-1, is DAGVTQSPTHLIKTRGQQVTLRCSPKSGHDTVSWYQQALGQGPQFIFQYYEEEERQRGNFPDRFSGHQFPNYSSELNVNALLLGDSALYLCASSRQGGTEAFFGQGTRLTVV.

V usage is TRBV11-2 and J usage is TRBJ2-7; tentative D call: TRBD2 (6 bases). CDR3 length equals 14 residues. Trimming took 4 bases from V and 5 from J, leaving 15 bases between them. CDR1 is SGHAT and CDR2 is FQNNGV in the germline V gene. For the CDR3, the DNA is TGTGCCAGCAGCTCCCAACGGGGGAACCACGAGCAGTACTTC. Protein: CASSSQRGNHEQYF.

This clone was recorded once. The genes are TRBV28 and TRBJ1-2; the D is unclear. Germline V lookup: CDR1 MDHEN, CDR2 SYDVKM. The CDR3 loop spans 16 amino acids. Between the trimmed V and J ends, which lost 6 bases and 3 bases, there was a span of 20 bases. The CDR3 loop reads CASSGWMGGSDYGYTF. CDR3 nucleotide sequence: TGTGCCAGCAGCGGATGGATGGGAGGGTCGGACTATGGCTACACCTTC.

The CDR3 loop reads CASSSNRGGTQYF. The CDR3 bases are TGTGCCAGCAGCTCCAACCGGGGGGGAACCCAGTACTTC. The chain recombines TRBV11-2 with TRBJ2-5; 8 bases align to TRBD2. Unmatched junction bases numbered 6, after V lost 4 bases and J lost 8 bases. Germline-derived CDR1 and CDR2 are SGHAT and FQNNGV. The CDR3 runs 13 residues.

Here the CDR3 reads CASSLDRVYGYTF. DNA of the CDR3: TGTGCCAGCAGCCTTGACAGGGTCTATGGCTACACCTTC. The chain links TRBV5-4 to TRBJ1-2; 7 bases align to TRBD1. Trimming at V came to 4 bases and at J to 4 bases, leaving 4 bases not matched to a gene. The CDR3 contains 13 residues. CDR1 and CDR2 from the germline V gene are SGHNT and YYREEE (reference sequence).

The rearrangement uses TRBV19 and TRBJ2-1, with 8 bases matching TRBD2. Germline CDR1 and CDR2: LNHDA and SQIVND (reference sequence). V trimming: 4 bases; J trimming: 1 base; junction bases outside the gene matches: 3. The CDR3 is made up of 15 amino acids. The CDR3 DNA reads as TGTGCCAGTAGTACCATAGCGGGGTCCTACAATGAGCAGTTCTTC. This encodes CASSTIAGSYNEQFF.

V is TRBV10-2 and J is TRBJ2-1; 9 bases are a match to TRBD2. Germline CDR1 is WSHSY and CDR2 is SAAADI. The CDR3 runs 14 residues. Trimming removed 3 bases from V and 5 bases from J; junction bases left unmatched: 2. The CDR3 DNA reads as TGCGCCAGCAGTGATAGCGGGGGAAACAATGAGCAGTTCTTC. Protein product: CASSDSGGNNEQFF.

The chain uses TRBV5-1 and TRBJ2-5, with TRBD2 identical over 9 bases. The CDR3 is 16 amino acids. Germline CDR1 and CDR2: SGHRS and YFSETQ. Unmatched junction bases numbered 9, after V lost 1 base and J lost 5 bases. This CDR3 is CASSLYPSGEGETQYF. The CDR3 bases are TGCGCCAGCAGCTTGTACCCTAGCGGGGAGGGGGAGACCCAGTACTTC. Variable domain in full (rest from reference TRBV5-1 and TRBJ2-5): KAGVTQTPRYLIKTRGQQVTLSCSPISGHRSVSWYQQTPGQGLQFLFEYFSETQRNKGNFPGRFSGRQFSNSRSEMNVSTLELGDSALYLCASSLYPSGEGETQYFGPGTRLLVL.

Details on this clone: Other DNA sequences in the same sample also yield this CDR3. The V and J genes are TRBV6-5 and TRBJ1-6; D is undetermined. Germline V CDR1 and CDR2: MNHEY, SVGAGI. The CDR3 covers 14 residues. The ends were cut back, 7 bases at V and 11 bases at J, with 18 bases in the middle. Here the CDR3 DNA reads TGTGCCAGCACCAAGAGCCCCAGTAAGGCACCCCTCCACTTT. Its translation is CASTKSPSKAPLHF.

The chain has TRBV6-6 and TRBJ2-5; D not certain. Deletions cut 2 bases from V and 2 bases from J, with 6 bases between. The CDR3 is 13 amino acids. The germline V gene encodes CDR1 MNHNY and CDR2 SVGAGI (reference sequence). The CDR3 region has the DNA TGTGCCAGCAGTTACAGGAAACAAGAGACCCAGTACTTC. It codes for CASSYRKQETQYF.

The V gene is TRBV30, the J gene TRBJ2-2; TRBD1 aligns across 9 bases. Germline-derived CDR1 and CDR2 are GTSNPN and SVGIG (reference sequence). The V and J ends lost 1 base and 7 bases, in that order; junction bases with no gene match: 4. This CDR3 has 14 amino acids. CDR3 nucleotides: TGTGCCTGGAGTGGCACAGGGGGCCTCGGGGAGCTGTTTTTT. It codes for CAWSGTGGLGELFF.

The genes are TRBV4-2 and TRBJ2-5, with TRBD2 matching over 7 bases. The V gene's germline CDR1 is LGHNA and CDR2 YNFKEQ. This CDR3 region has 17 residues. V lost 0 bases and J lost 2; bases outside the gene matches: 9. CDR3: CASSQDTNSGEQETQYF. CDR3 sequence (DNA): TGTGCCAGCAGCCAAGATACAAACAGCGGGGAGCAAGAGACCCAGTACTTC.

The J gene is TRBJ1-1, the V gene TRBV5-1, with TRBD1 matching over 9 bases. Germline V gene data show CDR1 as SGHRS and CDR2 as YFSETQ. With V trimmed by 4 bases and J by 2 bases, 9 bases remained unmatched. CDR3 size: 16 residues. CDR3 nucleotides: TGCGCCAGCAGCCCTCGGACAGGGGATTATAACACTGAAGCTTTCTTT. This sequence encodes CASSPRTGDYNTEAFF.